Shown below are 32 T cell receptor beta chains from a single sample sequenced in a study of technical replicates of blood from a few donors. Sequenced by immunoSEQ multiplex PCR; TCRdb stores in-frame clones only, minus some. In the table there are around 50,000 clones, roughly 95% of which are singletons. The specimen was T cells isolated from PBMCs. These receptors all stem from a human donor in good health.

The chain recombines TRBV9 with TRBJ1-2, with D possibly matching TRBD1 (6 bases). The CDR3 sequence is 14 residues long. V gave up 0 bases and J gave up 7 bases, with 13 bases separating them. Germline CDR1 is SGDLS and CDR2 is YYNGEE. CDR3 in amino acids: CASSVGGTLFGYTF. The CDR3 DNA is TGTGCCAGCAGCGTAGGAGGGACACTTTTTGGCTACACCTTC.

The chain is built from TRBV7-2 and TRBJ2-1, with TRBD2 identical over 12 bases. Germline-derived CDR1 and CDR2 are SGHTA and FQGNSA. This CDR3 has 18 residues. The ends lost 4 bases at V and 0 bases at J; junction bases unmatched: 7. DNA for the CDR3: TGTGCCAGCAGCTCCCGAGGACTAGCGGGAAGCTCCTACAATGAGCAGTTCTTC. Amino acid sequence: CASSSRGLAGSSYNEQFF. Using reference TRBV7-2 and TRBJ2-1 for the parts outside the CDR3, the full variable domain is GAGVSQSPSNKVTEKGKDVELRCDPISGHTALYWYRQSLGQGLEFLIYFQGNSAPDKSGLPSDRFSAERTGGSVSTLTIQRTQQEDSAVYLCASSSRGLAGSSYNEQFFGPGTRLTVL.

The chain recombines TRBV7-9 with TRBJ1-4, with D perhaps TRBD1 (6 bases). Looked up from germline, CDR1 is SEHNR and CDR2 is FQNEAQ (reference sequence). The CDR3 covers 12 residues. The V gene lost 8 bases and the J gene lost 4 bases, with 8 bases spanning the gap. The CDR3 DNA reads as TGTGCCAGCGGACAGATTAATGAAAAACTGTTTTTT. This sequence encodes CASGQINEKLFF.

V gene TRBV27 combines with J gene TRBJ2-4; a possible D gene is TRBD1 (5 bases). Germline CDR1 MNHEY, CDR2 SMNVEV (reference sequence). V dropped 1 base and J dropped 3 bases, with 10 bases sitting between them. The CDR3 extends over 15 amino acids. The CDR3, as DNA: TGTGCCAGCAGTTTATTTCTAGGGGTCAAAAACATTCAGTACTTC. It is translated as CASSLFLGVKNIQYF.

The V call is TRBV7-2, the J call TRBJ1-1; D not resolved. V lost 0 bases and J lost 0, with 8 bases in between. Germline V gives CDR1 SGHTA, CDR2 FQGNSA. The CDR3 runs to 15 residues. CDR3 amino acids: CASSLAWALNTEAFF. The CDR3 DNA reads as TGTGCCAGCAGCTTAGCGTGGGCATTGAACACTGAAGCTTTCTTT.

The chain joins TRBV18 to TRBJ2-7, with D uncertain. Per the germline V gene, CDR1 is KGHSH and CDR2 is LQKENI. The V and J ends lost 7 bases and 0 bases respectively, with 7 bases between them. The CDR3 is 12 residues long. The CDR3: CASWSASYEQYF. Here the CDR3 DNA reads TGTGCCAGCTGGAGTGCCTCCTACGAGCAGTACTTC.

CDR3 coding DNA: TGTGCCAGCAGTTACTTTGCGGGACAGACTTACGAGCAGTACTTC. This codes for CASSYFAGQTYEQYF. The V gene is TRBV6-6, the J gene TRBJ2-7, with a possible D match to TRBD1 (7 bases). The CDR3 has 15 amino acids. Looked up from germline, CDR1 is MNHNY and CDR2 is SVGAGI (reference sequence). V lost 1 base, J lost 4 bases, and 14 bases lay in between.

The rearrangement joins TRBV6-5 to TRBJ1-3; 9 bases match TRBD1. J gave up 4 bases and V 8 bases, and 3 bases lay outside the gene matches. The CDR3 sequence is 13 residues long. The germline CDR1 and CDR2 sequences are MNHEY and SVGAGI. CDR3 region: CASRTGDGNTIYF. In DNA, the CDR3 is TGTGCCAGCCGGACAGGGGACGGAAACACCATATATTTT.

The V gene is TRBV7-9, the J gene TRBJ2-3; the match to TRBD2 covers 8 bases. The CDR3 is 16 amino acids. Looked up from germline, CDR1 is SEHNR and CDR2 is FQNEAQ (reference sequence). V trimming: 5 bases; J trimming: 4 bases; junction bases outside the gene matches: 11. The CDR3 loop is CASSTGLAKTSDTQYF. CDR3 bases: TGTGCCAGCAGCACCGGACTAGCAAAAACCTCAGATACGCAGTATTTT.

The chain couples TRBV30 to TRBJ1-3; D is uncertain. Germline V gives CDR1 GTSNPN, CDR2 SVGIG (reference sequence). Between the trimmed V and J ends, which lost 0 bases and 4 bases, there was a span of 7 bases. This CDR3 has 13 amino acids. In DNA form, the CDR3 reads TGTGCCTGGAGTGTAGAGACAGGAAACACCATATATTTT. This translates into CAWSVETGNTIYF. The entire variable domain, with the rest obtained from reference TRBV30 and TRBJ1-3, is as follows: SQTIHQWPATLVQPVGSPLSLECTVEGTSNPNLYWYRQAAGRGLQLLFYSVGIGQISSEVPQNLSASRPQDRQFILSSKKLLLSDSGFYLCAWSVETGNTIYFGEGSWLTVV.

The chain employs TRBV19 and TRBJ2-4; D call uncertain. The CDR3 runs 16 residues. The V gene's germline CDR1 is LNHDA and CDR2 SQIVND (reference sequence). V was shortened by 7 bases and J by 0 bases, with 16 bases between the two germline ends. This chain's CDR3 is CASKRSSSLAKNIQYF. Here the CDR3 DNA reads TGTGCCAGTAAACGGAGTTCAAGTCTAGCCAAAAACATTCAGTACTTC.

V gene TRBV28 combines with J gene TRBJ2-1, with a weak D call TRBD2 (5 bases). V was shortened by 5 bases and J by 0 bases, with 8 bases between the two germline ends. Germline V gene lookup returns CDR1 MDHEN and CDR2 SYDVKM. The CDR3 is made up of 14 amino acids. This CDR3 reads CASSRGSSYNEQFF. DNA for the CDR3: TGTGCCAGCAGTCGAGGGTCCTCCTACAATGAGCAGTTCTTC.

The chain combines TRBV6-5 with TRBJ1-1; D not resolved. From germline, CDR1 is MNHEY and CDR2 SVGAGI. Trimming removed 0 bases at V and 7 bases at J, with 9 bases between. This CDR3 has 13 residues. This CDR3 is CASSYSHSLEAFF. The CDR3 bases are TGTGCCAGCAGTTACTCGCACAGCCTTGAAGCTTTCTTT.

This chain connects TRBV29-1 to TRBJ2-3, with 11 nucleotides matching TRBD2. J was trimmed by 6 bases and V by 7 bases; bases with no gene match: 12. Germline loops: CDR1 SQVTM, CDR2 ANQGSEA. The CDR3 runs to 15 residues. DNA of the CDR3: TGCAGCGCCCGAGCGACTAGCGGGATGGTGGATACGCAGTATTTT. It encodes CSARATSGMVDTQYF.

The rearrangement links TRBV9 to TRBJ2-7, with D unresolved. Germline V gene lookup returns CDR1 SGDLS and CDR2 YYNGEE. V shed 2 bases and J shed 2 bases, with 11 bases lying between them. The CDR3 loop spans 14 amino acids. The CDR3 here is CASSVRPDTYEQYF. The CDR3 nucleotides are TGTGCCAGCAGCGTTCGCCCAGATACCTACGAGCAGTACTTC.

This chain uses TRBV5-8 with TRBJ2-7; D is perhaps TRBD2 (6 bases). Trimming removed 0 bases from V and 5 bases from J, with 15 bases in between. From germline, CDR1 is SGHTS and CDR2 YDEGEE. CDR3 size: 15 residues. The CDR3 loop is CASSLVGGVNNEQYF. CDR3 sequence (DNA): TGTGCCAGCAGCTTGGTCGGGGGAGTTAACAACGAGCAGTACTTC. Full variable domain (missing parts from reference TRBV5-8 and TRBJ2-7): EAGVTQSPTHLIKTRGQQATLRCSPISGHTSVYWYQQALGLGLQFLLWYDEGEERNRGNFPPRFSGRQFPNYSSELNVNALELEDSALYLCASSLVGGVNNEQYFGPGTRLTVT.

V usage is TRBV27 and J usage is TRBJ2-7, with 11 nucleotides matching TRBD2. The CDR3 is made up of 14 amino acids. Germline V gene data show CDR1 as MNHEY and CDR2 as SMNVEV (reference sequence). Trimming took 4 bases from V and 7 from J; bases not matched to a gene: 6. The CDR3 nucleotides are TGTGCCAGCAGTTATAGCGGGAGGGCGAGAGAGCAGTACTTC. Translating it yields CASSYSGRAREQYF.

The chain combines TRBV4-2 with TRBJ1-2; 7 nucleotides match TRBD1. The CDR3 has 14 amino acids. The junction had 9 bases not matched to a gene; V was cut back by 3 bases and J by 8 bases. Germline V gives CDR1 LGHNA, CDR2 YNFKEQ. CDR3 DNA: TGTGCCAGCAGCCACTTTGCGACAGGGCACGGCTACACCTTC. Translation: CASSHFATGHGYTF.

This chain connects TRBV7-6 to TRBJ1-1; D is possibly TRBD1 (6 bases). Germline V gene sequence: CDR1 SGHVS, CDR2 FNYEAQ. Trimming left V 5 bases short and J 6 bases short, with 19 bases between. The CDR3 length is 15 residues. The CDR3 DNA follows: TGTGCCAGCAGCCCAGACAGGAGTGGGTTATCTGAAGCTTTCTTT. Its translation: CASSPDRSGLSEAFF.

In DNA form, the CDR3 reads TGTGCCAGCCGGGCTAGCGGCCTACTTGGGAACATTCAGTACTTC. Translation gives CASRASGLLGNIQYF. The chain is built from TRBV28 and TRBJ2-4; 7 positions agree with TRBD2. V shed 8 bases, J shed 7 bases, and the junction held 14 bases outside the gene matches. CDR3 length: 15 amino acids. The V gene's germline CDR1 is MDHEN and CDR2 SYDVKM.

This clone was counted once. V usage is TRBV9 and J usage is TRBJ2-7; D gene unclear. The length of the CDR3 is 14 residues. Trimming removed 0 bases at V and 0 bases at J, with 7 bases between. Germline-derived CDR1 and CDR2 are SGDLS and YYNGEE. CDR3 region: CASSVARFSYEQYF. CDR3 coding DNA: TGTGCCAGCAGCGTAGCTAGGTTCTCCTACGAGCAGTACTTC.

This sequence joins TRBV10-3 and TRBJ2-7, with a possible D match to TRBD1 (6 bases). V was cut by 8 bases and J by 1 base, with 15 bases left in between. The CDR3 runs 14 residues. Germline assignment: CDR1 ENHRY and CDR2 SYGVKD. The DNA for the CDR3 is TGTGCCATCCTTCCCCCGGGACAATCCTACGAGCAGTACTTC. Its protein product is CAILPPGQSYEQYF.

This chain connects TRBV5-1 to TRBJ2-3; D is possibly TRBD1 (5 bases). This CDR3 spans 17 amino acids. Germline-derived CDR1 and CDR2 are SGHRS and YFSETQ. Trimming removed 5 bases from V and 0 bases from J, with 19 bases in between. CDR3 residues: CASRSFSQGWSTDTQYF. In DNA, the CDR3 is TGCGCCAGCAGGTCATTTTCGCAGGGTTGGAGCACAGATACGCAGTATTTT. Full variable domain (missing parts from reference TRBV5-1 and TRBJ2-3): KAGVTQTPRYLIKTRGQQVTLSCSPISGHRSVSWYQQTPGQGLQFLFEYFSETQRNKGNFPGRFSGRQFSNSRSEMNVSTLELGDSALYLCASRSFSQGWSTDTQYFGPGTRLTVL.

In DNA form, the CDR3 reads TGTGCCAGCAGCTGGGGGGGGCGTTATGATACGCAGTATTTT. This sequence encodes CASSWGGRYDTQYF. The V and J genes are TRBV7-2 and TRBJ2-3, with D tentatively TRBD2 (7 bases). Germline CDR1 reads SGHTA; CDR2 reads FQGNSA. V was clipped by 4 bases and J by 6 bases, with 14 bases between them. CDR3 length equals 14 residues.

J is TRBJ2-3 and V is TRBV5-6; perhaps TRBD2 as D (6 bases). The CDR3 loop spans 15 amino acids. Germline CDR1 is SGHDT and CDR2 is YYEEEE. The V end was cut by 0 bases, the J end by 5 bases, with 13 bases between. The CDR3, as DNA: TGTGCCAGCAGCTTGGACCCGTTGGGAGGAGATACGCAGTATTTT. It encodes CASSLDPLGGDTQYF.

The chain is built from TRBV4-2 and TRBJ2-1, with 11 bases aligning to TRBD2. CDR1 and CDR2 from the germline V gene are LGHNA and YNFKEQ. J gave up 2 bases and V 1 base, and 4 bases lay outside the gene matches. The CDR3 runs 17 residues. CDR3 amino acids: CASSQVFSGRAYNEQFF. For the CDR3, the DNA is TGTGCCAGCAGCCAAGTTTTTAGCGGGAGGGCCTACAATGAGCAGTTCTTC.

The chain has TRBV9 and TRBJ2-7; perhaps TRBD2 as D (6 bases). The CDR3 covers 15 residues. Germline V gives CDR1 SGDLS, CDR2 YYNGEE. The V and J ends lost 3 bases and 2 bases respectively, with 15 bases between them. CDR3 nucleotides: TGTGCCAGCAGCGACGGCGGAGGGTCGGCCTACGAGCAGTACTTC. This translates into CASSDGGGSAYEQYF.

The CDR3 here is CASSLVAGGPNEQYF. CDR3 sequence (DNA): TGTGCCAGCAGCTTAGTAGCGGGAGGCCCCAACGAGCAGTACTTC. The rearrangement links TRBV7-3 to TRBJ2-7, with 10 bases lining up with TRBD2. The V gene's germline CDR1 is SGHTA and CDR2 FQGTGA. This CDR3 is 15 amino acids long. V trimming: 2 bases; J trimming: 5 bases; junction bases outside the gene matches: 6.

The chain joins TRBV7-2 to TRBJ1-4, with 7 bases matching TRBD1. After removal of 4 bases from V and 2 bases from J, the junction contained 4 bases not matched to a gene. There are 15 residues in the CDR3. Germline V gene data show CDR1 as SGHTA and CDR2 as FQGNSA. The CDR3 loop reads CASSSMGQTNEKLFF. The CDR3 DNA sequence: TGTGCCAGCAGCTCGATGGGACAGACTAATGAAAAACTGTTTTTT.

This sequence joins TRBV5-1 and TRBJ1-1; TRBD1 might be the D (5 bases). The CDR3 consists of 13 residues. V dropped 4 bases and J dropped 8 bases, with 15 bases sitting between them. In germline, CDR1 is SGHRS, CDR2 YFSETQ. The DNA of the CDR3 is TGCGCCAGCAGCGTAAACAGGTTGGGGGAAGCTTTCTTT. Translated: CASSVNRLGEAFF. The complete variable domain, with remaining parts taken from reference TRBV5-1 and TRBJ1-1, reads KAGVTQTPRYLIKTRGQQVTLSCSPISGHRSVSWYQQTPGQGLQFLFEYFSETQRNKGNFPGRFSGRQFSNSRSEMNVSTLELGDSALYLCASSVNRLGEAFFGQGTRLTVV.

The rearrangement joins TRBV30 to TRBJ1-2; TRBD1 matches at 7 bases. The germline V gene has CDR1 GTSNPN and CDR2 SVGIG (reference sequence). Germline trimming cut 4 bases from V and 3 bases from J; bases unmatched to any gene: 11. The CDR3 totals 15 residues. CDR3 in DNA: TGTGCCTGGAAGTCGGCACAGGGGTTTTACTATGGCTACACCTTC. Protein sequence: CAWKSAQGFYYGYTF.

The J gene is TRBJ1-2, the V gene TRBV2, with 7 bases lining up with TRBD1. The germline CDR1 and CDR2 sequences are SNHLY and FYNNEI. This CDR3 comprises 15 residues. V was clipped by 9 bases and J by 4 bases; unmatched bases: 14. CDR3 DNA sequence: TGTGCCAGTCGAATGGGACAGCATCTTATCTATGGCTACACCTTC. It encodes CASRMGQHLIYGYTF.